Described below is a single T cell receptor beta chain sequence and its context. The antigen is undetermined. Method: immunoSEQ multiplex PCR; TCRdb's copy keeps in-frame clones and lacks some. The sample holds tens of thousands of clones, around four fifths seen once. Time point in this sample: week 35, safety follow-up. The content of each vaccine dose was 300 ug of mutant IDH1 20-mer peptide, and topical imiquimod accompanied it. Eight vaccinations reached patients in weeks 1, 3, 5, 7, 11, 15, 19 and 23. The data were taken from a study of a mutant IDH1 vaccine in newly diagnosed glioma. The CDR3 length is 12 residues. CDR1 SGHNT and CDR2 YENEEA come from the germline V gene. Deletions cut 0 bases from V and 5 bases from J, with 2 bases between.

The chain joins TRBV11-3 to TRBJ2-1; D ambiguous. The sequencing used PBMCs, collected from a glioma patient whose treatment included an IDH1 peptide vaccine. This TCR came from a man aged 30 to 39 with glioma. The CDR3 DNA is TGTGCCAGCAGCTTAGACCACAATGAGCAGTTCTTC. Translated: CASSLDHNEQFF. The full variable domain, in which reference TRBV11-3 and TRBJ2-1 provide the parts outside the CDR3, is EAGVVQSPRYKIIEKKQPVAFWCNPISGHNTLYWYLQNLGQGPELLIRYENEEAVDDSQLPKDRFSAERLKGVDSTLKIQPAELGDSAVYLCASSLDHNEQFFGPGTRLTVL.